The clone carrying this TCR beta chain was seen many times. In the source study's methods: Amplification of reference gene primers was used by the study to estimate nucleated cell counts. Data came from immunoSEQ multiplex PCR; TCRdb stores just in-frame clones and leaves some out. D and trimming were read from the DNA, whereas the V and J calls and clone size are those reported in that table. The sample has nearly 250,000 clones, approximately 86% seen once. The sample originates from a study of blood T cell repertoires in COVID-19. Study context: Some COVID-19 samples were acute and others convalescent; all came from the United States, Italy and Spain. The analysed material was cDNA or gDNA that came from T cells, B-cell-depleted T cells, or PBMCs.

Per the germline V gene, CDR1 is SGHNT and CDR2 is YYREEE (reference sequence). There are 14 residues in the CDR3. The V gene lost 4 bases and the J gene lost 4 bases, with 9 bases spanning the gap. J is TRBJ1-6 and V is TRBV5-4; D is possibly TRBD1 (6 bases). This sequence originates from a woman between 55 and 75 years old who had recovered from COVID-19. The specimen was peripheral blood. This chain's CDR3 is CASSEQGYNSPLHF. The CDR3 region has the DNA TGTGCCAGCAGCGAACAGGGTTATAATTCACCCCTCCACTTT.